One TCR beta chain is described in this entry. The sample has other DNA sequences that encode this CDR3 too. The sample comes from a study of blood T cell repertoires in COVID-19. Assay: immunoSEQ multiplex PCR; the TCRdb copy retains only in-frame clones and omits some. The data contain about 430,000 clones, approximately 90% of them singletons. The V gene's germline CDR1 is MNHEY and CDR2 SVGAGI. J gave up 5 bases and V 6 bases, and 6 bases lay outside the gene matches. The CDR3 loop spans 13 amino acids. Sequencing was performed on PBMCs or T cells enriched from blood (not recorded which). The origin of this receptor is a woman between 18 and 30 years old who had been exposed to COVID-19. The chain carries TRBV6-5 and TRBJ1-2, with 7 bases aligning to TRBD1. This CDR3 reads CASSRTGAYGYTF. Written as DNA, the CDR3 is TGTGCCAGCAGCAGGACAGGCGCGTATGGCTACACCTTC.